One and the same sample provided the 22 T cell receptor beta chains below, sequenced in a study of shared clonotypes between healthy human individuals. The assay was immunoSEQ multiplex PCR, and TCRdb's table has in-frame clones only and misses some. The repertoire holds more than 2,000,000 clones, with more than 85% as singletons. Sequenced material: naive CD4+ T cells from PBMCs. The sample's subset: CD45RA+ positively selected. Receptors originate from a man aged 18 to 35 in good health. Some clones in this sample may be carry-over from other donors' samples.

V and J are TRBV7-2 and TRBJ1-2, with unresolved D. There are 13 residues in the CDR3. Looked up from germline, CDR1 is SGHTA and CDR2 is FQGNSA. The V and J ends lost 1 base and 7 bases respectively, with 10 bases between them. The CDR3 region is CASSLEPGVGYTF. The CDR3 DNA is TGTGCCAGCAGCTTAGAGCCGGGAGTTGGCTACACCTTC.

To note about this clone: In the same sample, other DNA sequences code for this CDR3. The rearrangement joins TRBV5-1 to TRBJ2-1; D call uncertain. Germline V gene sequence: CDR1 SGHRS, CDR2 YFSETQ. This CDR3 has 13 amino acids. Deletions cut 4 bases from V and 4 bases from J, with 9 bases between. CDR3 in DNA: TGCGCCAGCAGCCCAGAAGGGTACAATGAGCAGTTCTTC. Its protein is CASSPEGYNEQFF. The complete variable domain, with remaining parts taken from reference TRBV5-1 and TRBJ2-1, reads KAGVTQTPRYLIKTRGQQVTLSCSPISGHRSVSWYQQTPGQGLQFLFEYFSETQRNKGNFPGRFSGRQFSNSRSEMNVSTLELGDSALYLCASSPEGYNEQFFGPGTRLTVL.

The J gene is TRBJ1-2, the V gene TRBV5-6, with TRBD1 identical over 9 bases. This CDR3 has 14 amino acids. Looked up from germline, CDR1 is SGHDT and CDR2 is YYEEEE. The trim removed 4 bases at V and 8 bases at J, leaving 9 bases unmatched. In nucleotides, the CDR3 is TGTGCCAGCAGCCCCGGGACAGGGCGGTCGGGCTACACCTTC. Translated, it gives CASSPGTGRSGYTF.

The chain links TRBV18 to TRBJ2-1, with D possibly TRBD2 on 5 matching bases. V gave up 0 bases and J gave up 4 bases, with 7 bases separating them. Germline CDR1 is KGHSH and CDR2 is LQKENI. The CDR3 length is 14 residues. CDR3 bases: TGTGCCAGCTCACCACCGAGGGTATACAATGAGCAGTTCTTC. Its translation is CASSPPRVYNEQFF. The full variable domain, rest sourced from reference TRBV18 and TRBJ2-1, is NAGVMQNPRHLVRRRGQEARLRCSPMKGHSHVYWYRQLPEEGLKFMVYLQKENIIDESGMPKERFSAEFPKEGPSILRIQQVVRGDSAAYFCASSPPRVYNEQFFGPGTRLTVL.

The rearrangement uses TRBV7-2 and TRBJ1-5; D unresolved. CDR1 and CDR2 from the germline V gene are SGHTA and FQGNSA. CDR3 size: 16 residues. Trimming shortened V by 5 bases and J by 0 bases, and 14 bases separated the two germline ends. CDR3 amino acids: CASSRGTVYSNQPQHF. The CDR3 DNA sequence: TGTGCCAGCAGCAGAGGAACGGTATATAGCAATCAGCCCCAGCATTTT.

This clone was counted once. The V call is TRBV6-6, the J call TRBJ1-3, with 8 bases fitting TRBD1. CDR1 and CDR2 from the germline V gene are MNHNY and SVGAGI (reference sequence). There are 15 residues in the CDR3. V shed 2 bases and J 3 bases; nucleotides not matched to a gene: 3. CDR3 amino acids: CASSYAGQGGNTIYF. CDR3 in DNA: TGTGCCAGCAGTTACGCTGGACAGGGTGGAAACACCATATATTTT.

The chain joins TRBV28 to TRBJ2-1; the D gene is possibly TRBD2 (6 bases). Trimming shortened V by 10 bases and J by 9 bases, and 22 bases separated the two germline ends. Germline V CDR1 and CDR2: MDHEN, SYDVKM. CDR3 size: 14 residues. CDR3 bases: TGTGCCACCTTACTAGCTCCCGGGATAGGTGAGCAGTTCTTC. Translated, it gives CATLLAPGIGEQFF.

This chain joins TRBV5-1 and TRBJ2-1, with 11 bases identical to TRBD2. The CDR3 is 14 amino acids. Per the germline V gene, CDR1 is SGHRS and CDR2 is YFSETQ. With 5 bases clipped from V and 9 bases from J, the junction kept 7 bases outside the gene matches. As DNA, the CDR3 is TGCGCCAGCAGGTCCGGGACTAGCGGTGGTGAGCAGTTCTTC. Protein: CASRSGTSGGEQFF.

V is TRBV6-1 and J is TRBJ1-4; TRBD1 aligns across 7 bases. The CDR3 is made up of 14 amino acids. Trimming at V came to 6 bases and at J to 5 bases, leaving 6 bases not matched to a gene. Germline lookup yields CDR1 MNHNS and CDR2 SASEGT. The chain's CDR3 is CASSSGGANEKLFF. As DNA, the CDR3 is TGTGCCAGCAGCTCAGGGGGGGCGAATGAAAAACTGTTTTTT.

This clone came up once. The V call is TRBV5-1, the J call TRBJ1-1, with 9 bases aligning to TRBD1. CDR1 SGHRS and CDR2 YFSETQ come from the germline V gene. V lost 4 bases, J lost 4 bases, and 8 bases stayed unmatched. The CDR3 is made up of 15 amino acids. CDR3 amino acids: CASSDGTGGGTEAFF. DNA of the CDR3: TGCGCCAGCAGCGATGGCACAGGGGGCGGCACTGAAGCTTTCTTT.

The chain combines TRBV15 with TRBJ2-7, with D possibly TRBD1 on 6 matching bases. Germline lookup yields CDR1 LNHNV and CDR2 YYDKDF (reference sequence). Trimming removed 0 bases at V and 4 bases at J, with 10 bases between. This CDR3 is 14 amino acids long. In DNA, the CDR3 is TGTGCCACCAGCAGAGACAGGGGCGAGTACGAGCAGTACTTC. Its protein is CATSRDRGEYEQYF.

A note on this clone: The same CDR3 can be traced to other DNA sequences in this sample. The chain has TRBV7-9 and TRBJ2-5; D perhaps matches TRBD2 (5 bases). With 6 bases removed from V and 5 bases from J, the gap between germline ends came to 7 bases. In germline, CDR1 is SEHNR, CDR2 FQNEAQ (reference sequence). This CDR3 is 11 amino acids long. The CDR3: CASSSGETQYF. In nucleotides, the CDR3 is TGTGCCAGCAGTTCGGGGGAGACCCAGTACTTC.

This clone has just one count. The chain links TRBV2 to TRBJ2-6; no reliable D call. Trimming took 6 bases from V and 2 from J, leaving 11 bases between them. The V gene's germline CDR1 is SNHLY and CDR2 FYNNEI. CDR3 length equals 15 residues. As DNA, the CDR3 is TGTGCCAGCAGCCTCGAAACTACTGGGGCCAACGTCCTGACTTTC. Protein sequence: CASSLETTGANVLTF.

V is TRBV18 and J is TRBJ2-1; 7 bases are shared with TRBD1. CDR3 length: 15 residues. V lost 2 bases, J lost 2 bases, and 3 bases stayed unmatched. Per germline, CDR1 KGHSH and CDR2 LQKENI. The CDR3 sequence is CASSPSTGTYNEQFF. The CDR3 region has the DNA TGTGCCAGCTCACCATCGACAGGGACCTACAATGAGCAGTTCTTC.

This rearrangement joins TRBV6-4 to TRBJ2-1; the match to TRBD1 covers 9 bases. Germline lookup yields CDR1 MRHNA and CDR2 SNTAGT. J lost 3 bases, V lost 5 bases, and 2 bases had no gene match. The CDR3 runs to 14 residues. The CDR3 is CASSRDRVYNEQFF. The CDR3 DNA reads TGTGCCAGCAGTCGGGACAGGGTCTACAATGAGCAGTTCTTC.

The chain has TRBV28 and TRBJ2-1; tentative D call: TRBD2 (6 bases). V was cut by 4 bases and J by 2 bases, with 15 bases left in between. Looked up from germline, CDR1 is MDHEN and CDR2 is SYDVKM. The CDR3 is 16 residues long. CDR3 sequence reads: CASSSYNPGAYNEQFF. The CDR3 region has the DNA TGTGCCAGCAGTTCGTACAACCCGGGAGCCTACAATGAGCAGTTCTTC.

The chain is built from TRBV28 and TRBJ2-5, with D uncertain. Trimming stripped 8 bases from V and 5 bases from J, with 9 bases between. The CDR3 has 11 residues. CDR1 and CDR2 from the germline V gene are MDHEN and SYDVKM. As DNA, the CDR3 is TGTGCCAGCCGCACTGTGGAGACCCAGTACTTC. This encodes CASRTVETQYF.

The chain joins TRBV7-3 to TRBJ2-3, with 8 positions matching TRBD2. Germline values: CDR1 SGHTA, CDR2 FQGTGA. CDR3 length: 15 residues. V lost 4 bases to trimming and J lost 5 bases; unmatched junction nucleotides: 8. CDR3 DNA sequence: TGTGCCAGCAGCTACCGGAGCGGGAGCTTAGATACGCAGTATTTT. Protein sequence: CASSYRSGSLDTQYF.

V and J are TRBV4-3 and TRBJ2-1; D not certain. The CDR3 spans 14 residues. Trimming took off 1 base at V and 10 bases at J, with 14 bases between the two ends. Germline CDR1 and CDR2: LGHNA and YSLEER. The CDR3 is CASSQVIIEAEQFF. CDR3 nucleotide sequence: TGCGCCAGCAGCCAAGTGATTATCGAGGCGGAGCAGTTCTTC.

The chain is built from TRBV6-6 and TRBJ2-7; a weak D match, TRBD2 (5 bases). This CDR3 spans 12 amino acids. The germline gives CDR1 MNHNY, CDR2 SVGAGI (reference sequence). Trimming removed 8 bases at V and 1 base at J, with 9 bases between. The CDR3 DNA reads as TGTGCCAGCGGCGGGCAGTCCTACGAGCAGTACTTC. It yields the protein CASGGQSYEQYF.

The chain links TRBV29-1 to TRBJ2-3, with no clear D. Per the germline V gene, CDR1 is SQVTM and CDR2 is ANQGSEA. The length of the CDR3 is 13 residues. Between the trimmed V and J ends, which lost 7 bases and 5 bases, there was a span of 16 bases. The CDR3 coding sequence is TGCAGCGGTGGACCTCGCCATGTAGATACGCAGTATTTT. As protein: CSGGPRHVDTQYF.

This chain connects TRBV19 to TRBJ2-7; D gene unclear. This CDR3 contains 14 residues. V lost 2 bases, J lost 2 bases, and 10 bases lay in between. Germline V CDR1 and CDR2: LNHDA, SQIVND (reference sequence). The CDR3 DNA follows: TGTGCCAGTAGTATACTGGGGAATACCTACGAGCAGTACTTC. This sequence encodes CASSILGNTYEQYF.